Presented here are 28 T cell receptor beta chains from one specimen sequenced in a study of glioma-infiltrating T cells listed by TCRdb under 2016. Sequencing was performed on an Illumina MiSeq. The iRepertoire nested amplicon-rescue multiplex PCR (arm-PCR) platform was used to amplify TCR alpha and beta CDR3 regions from RNA. Clones were called with MiXCR by TCRdb after fastp trimmed the public reads at Q25, and only in-frame beta chains were retained. Entries that share a CDR3 protein sequence are merged under the most common genes and DNA. For this sample there are 100,000 to 150,000 distinct CDR3 sequences; 20% to 25% appear just once. The biggest ten clones account for around a quarter of the sample. The sample consisted of glioma tissue, nonneoplastic brain tissue, or PBMCs (not recorded which). The receptors shown here come from a human donor with low-grade glioma or glioblastoma, undergoing nonglioma brain surgery, or in good health (not recorded which).

In this sample, this clonotype turned up a few times. V is TRBV28 and J is TRBJ2-1; 7 nucleotides match TRBD2. Germline V gene lookup returns CDR1 MDHEN and CDR2 SYDVKM. The CDR3 is 14 residues long. Trimming took 3 bases from V and 7 from J; bases not matched to a gene: 6. The CDR3 loop reads CASSLYGGKNEQFF. The DNA of the CDR3 is TGTGCCAGCAGTTTGTACGGGGGGAAGAATGAGCAGTTCTTC.

This rearrangement joins TRBV12-3 or TRBV12-4 to TRBJ1-1; 8 bases are a match to TRBD1. This CDR3 is 14 amino acids long. Trimming cost V 5 bases and J 6 bases; bases outside gene matches: 8. The DNA for the CDR3 is TGTGCCAGCAGTCCAGGACAGGGTATAGCTGAAGCTTTCTTT. Protein product: CASSPGQGIAEAFF.

This clonotype was recorded a few times. The J gene is TRBJ2-1, the V gene TRBV11-3, with TRBD2 matching 7 bases. V was pared by 3 bases and J by 4 bases, with 3 bases of the junction left unmatched. The CDR3 spans 14 residues. Germline-derived CDR1 and CDR2 are SGHNT and YENEEA. CDR3 DNA: TGTGCCAGCAGCTTCCCTAGCGGATACAATGAGCAGTTCTTC. The encoded protein is CASSFPSGYNEQFF.

V is TRBV7-9 and J is TRBJ2-5, with 11 bases lining up with TRBD2. Trimming at V came to 5 bases and at J to 5 bases, leaving 10 bases not matched to a gene. Germline CDR1 is SEHNR and CDR2 is FQNEAQ (reference sequence). The CDR3 loop spans 16 amino acids. In DNA, the CDR3 is TGTGCCAGCAGCCAACTAGCGGGGGAGCTGCGTGAGACCCAGTACTTC. This sequence encodes CASSQLAGELRETQYF.

The rearrangement joins TRBV7-9 to TRBJ2-1; maybe TRBD2 (5 bases). This CDR3 is 15 amino acids long. V was trimmed by 0 bases and J by 3 bases, leaving 9 bases between them. Germline V gene lookup returns CDR1 SEHNR and CDR2 FQNEAQ (reference sequence). Here the CDR3 DNA reads TGTGCCAGCAGCTTAGCGGAGCGGAACTACAATGAGCAGTTCTTC. Residues: CASSLAERNYNEQFF.

The rearrangement links TRBV6-1 to TRBJ2-3, with D possibly being TRBD1 (6 bases). The CDR3 covers 14 residues. The V and J ends lost 7 bases and 6 bases respectively, with 17 bases between them. In germline, CDR1 is MNHNS, CDR2 SASEGT. The DNA of the CDR3 is TGTGCCAGCACCGATGGGGGCTCTGGGGATACGCAGTATTTT. Translating gives CASTDGGSGDTQYF.

The chain couples TRBV7-2 to TRBJ2-4, with 9 bases matching TRBD1. J was trimmed by 8 bases and V by 4 bases; bases with no gene match: 9. The germline V gene has CDR1 SGHTA and CDR2 FQGNSA. This CDR3 contains 15 residues. The CDR3 here is CASSSPGQGRHIQYF. In DNA form, the CDR3 reads TGTGCCAGCAGCTCCCCGGGACAGGGACGGCACATTCAGTACTTC.

The V call is TRBV18, the J call TRBJ1-5; D remains ambiguous. Trimming took off 5 bases at V and 9 bases at J, with 20 bases between the two ends. Germline CDR1 reads KGHSH; CDR2 reads LQKENI. The CDR3 totals 15 residues. As DNA, the CDR3 is TGTGCCAGCTCATCACAACAAGGAACCAACGGGCCCCAGCATTTT. Translated, it gives CASSSQQGTNGPQHF.

This clonotype was detected a few times. The chain employs TRBV20-1 and TRBJ1-2, with TRBD1 matching 7 bases. Per germline, CDR1 DFQATT and CDR2 SNEGSKA (reference sequence). V was pared by 6 bases and J by 5 bases, with 18 bases of the junction left unmatched. CDR3 length equals 16 residues. CDR3 in amino acids: CSAVKRTGPNWYGYTF. The DNA for the CDR3 is TGCAGTGCAGTCAAGAGGACAGGTCCGAACTGGTATGGCTACACCTTC.

At least ten counts were recorded for this clonotype. The gene calls are TRBV24-1 and TRBJ2-3; D is uncertain. Trimming took 5 bases from V and 4 from J, leaving 21 bases between them. CDR3 length: 17 residues. Germline CDR1 and CDR2: KGHDR and SFDVKD. The CDR3 bases are TGTGCCACCAGTGGACCTATACAAGGAAGGAATCCAGATACGCAGTATTTT. Translation gives CATSGPIQGRNPDTQYF.

The rearrangement links TRBV14 to TRBJ2-5, with 8 bases aligning to TRBD2. The CDR3 loop spans 19 amino acids. Germline CDR1 SGHDN, CDR2 FVKESK. J gave up 1 base and V 0 bases, and 13 bases lay outside the gene matches. The CDR3 bases are TGTGCCAGCAGCCAAGATCTTAGTTTTGGCGGGGGGACCCAAGAGACCCAGTACTTC. This translates into CASSQDLSFGGGTQETQYF.

The rearrangement uses TRBV20-1 and TRBJ2-1; TRBD2 agrees at 9 bases. The CDR3 is 15 residues long. Per the germline V gene, CDR1 is DFQATT and CDR2 is SNEGSKA (reference sequence). Trimming at V came to 1 base and at J to 12 bases, leaving 13 bases not matched to a gene. The CDR3 region has the DNA TGCAGTGCTAGAGGGAGCGGGGGGCCGACTATTGGGCAGTTCTTC. Encoded protein: CSARGSGGPTIGQFF.

The chain joins TRBV12-5 to TRBJ2-7, with 10 nucleotides matching TRBD1. Germline V CDR1 and CDR2: LGHNT, FRNRAP. The trim removed 0 bases at V and 7 bases at J, leaving 9 bases unmatched. This CDR3 has 16 residues. CDR3 coding DNA: TGTGCTAGTGGTTTGGTAGAATCGGGACAGGGGCGAGAGCAGTACGTC. Translated, it gives CASGLVESGQGREQYV.

This clonotype occurred once. The conserved phenylalanine or tryptophan is not found at the CDR3 terminus, so this likely reflects a read error. In nucleotides, the CDR3 is TGTGCCAGCAGCTTAGCCTTTGGCACTGAAGCTTTCCCT. This gives the protein CASSLAFGTEAFP. The chain couples TRBV7-9 to TRBJ1-1; D remains unclear. Germline-derived CDR1 and CDR2 are SEHNR and FQNEAQ (reference sequence). Trimming took off 0 bases at V and 4 bases at J, with 6 bases between the two ends. The CDR3 runs 13 residues.

This clonotype was seen a few times. The chain links TRBV12-3 or TRBV12-4 to TRBJ2-3; D tentatively reads TRBD1 or TRBD2 (6 bases each). Trimming cost V 7 bases and J 2 bases, with 10 bases left between them. This CDR3 is built from 13 residues. CDR3 coding DNA: TGTGCCAGCAATAGGGGGGCCACAGATACGCAGTATTTT. It encodes CASNRGATDTQYF.

This clonotype has at least ten counts. The chain carries TRBV6-1 and TRBJ2-1; possible D gene TRBD2, 5 bases. The CDR3 covers 14 residues. V gave up 8 bases and J gave up 8 bases, with 19 bases separating them. Germline V lookup: CDR1 MNHNS, CDR2 SASEGT. In DNA form, the CDR3 reads TGTGCCAGCGGACTTCCGGCTAGAAATCATGAGCAGTTCTTC. Its protein is CASGLPARNHEQFF.

V and J are TRBV6-1 and TRBJ2-3, with 9 bases identical to TRBD2. The germline V gene encodes CDR1 MNHNS and CDR2 SASEGT. V was pared by 6 bases and J by 0 bases, with 4 bases of the junction left unmatched. The CDR3 totals 15 residues. CDR3 coding DNA: TGTGCCAGCAGGGAGCGGGGGGCTAGCACAGATACGCAGTATTTT. It translates to CASRERGASTDTQYF.

This clonotype was detected only a few times. The J gene is TRBJ1-2, the V gene TRBV4-1; D gene unclear. V was shortened by 1 base and J by 0 bases, with 9 bases between the two germline ends. CDR1 and CDR2 (germline): MGHRA, YSYEKL. This CDR3 comprises 15 residues. Here the CDR3 DNA reads TGCGCCAGCAGCCAAGCAACCGGGACTAACTATGGCTACACCTTC. Translating it yields CASSQATGTNYGYTF.

This chain links TRBV7-9 with TRBJ1-2; a possible D gene is TRBD1 (6 bases). CDR3 size: 18 residues. Germline loops: CDR1 SEHNR, CDR2 FQNEAQ (reference sequence). Deletions cut 2 bases from V and 5 bases from J, with 24 bases between. This chain's CDR3 is CASSLRGAGPAPEYGYTF. Here the CDR3 DNA reads TGTGCCAGCAGCTTAAGGGGGGCAGGGCCGGCTCCGGAGTATGGCTACACCTTC.

V and J are TRBV3-1 and TRBJ1-6; 7 nucleotides line up with TRBD1. V was pared by 4 bases and J by 6 bases, with 6 bases of the junction left unmatched. The CDR3 loop spans 15 amino acids. The germline CDR1 and CDR2 sequences are LGHDT and YNNKEL (reference sequence). DNA for the CDR3: TGTGCCAGCAGCCCGCGGGACAGCCGTAATTCACCCCTCCACTTT. Encoded protein: CASSPRDSRNSPLHF.

This clonotype showed up just a few times. The V call is TRBV20-1, the J call TRBJ1-1, with D uncertain. From germline, CDR1 is DFQATT and CDR2 SNEGSKA (reference sequence). This CDR3 is 13 amino acids long. Trimming took 3 bases from V and 0 from J, leaving 8 bases between them. This chain's CDR3 is CSARVSLNTEAFF. CDR3 DNA sequence: TGCAGTGCTAGGGTCAGCTTGAACACTGAAGCTTTCTTT.

The V call is TRBV11-2, the J call TRBJ1-1; D uncertain. The CDR3 contains 13 residues. From germline, CDR1 is SGHAT and CDR2 FQNNGV. V gave up 8 bases and J gave up 10 bases, with 20 bases separating them. The DNA of the CDR3 is TGTGCCAGCCACTACGTCCGGGCTTTAGGAGCTTTCTTT. Translated: CASHYVRALGAFF.

A word on this clonotype: The germline gene is not matched at one end of the junction; a read error may be the cause. The chain links TRBV29-1 to TRBJ1-1, with D hard to call. The CDR3 is made up of 13 amino acids. Germline CDR1 reads SQVTM; CDR2 reads ANQGSEA. CDR3 residues: CSALGRTNTGAFF. The CDR3 DNA follows: TGCAGCGCCCTGGGCAGGACGAACACTGGAGCTTTCTTT.

The CDR3 nucleotides are TGTGCCACCAGTTTGACCGGGACTAGCTCAAATGAGCAGTTCTTC. Its translation: CATSLTGTSSNEQFF. The genes are TRBV24-1 and TRBJ2-1; 9 nucleotides align to TRBD2. Germline CDR1 is KGHDR and CDR2 is SFDVKD. With V trimmed by 6 bases and J by 7 bases, 9 bases remained unmatched. This CDR3 has 15 amino acids.

This chain links TRBV6-6 with TRBJ2-1; D gene unclear. This CDR3 has 13 residues. Germline V lookup: CDR1 MNHNY, CDR2 SVGAGI (reference sequence). The V end was cut by 1 base, the J end by 7 bases, with 8 bases between. In DNA form, the CDR3 reads TGTGCCAGCAGTTACTTGTTAGGGAATGAGCAGTTCTTC. Translating gives CASSYLLGNEQFF.

This clonotype was seen repeatedly, ten times or more. The chain joins TRBV2 to TRBJ1-5; D may be TRBD1 (6 bases). Trimming took 7 bases from V and 1 from J, leaving 14 bases between them. The CDR3 loop spans 15 amino acids. CDR1 SNHLY and CDR2 FYNNEI come from the germline V gene. CDR3 residues: CASTQDRLSNQPQHF. CDR3 bases: TGTGCCAGCACCCAAGACAGGTTAAGCAATCAGCCCCAGCATTTT.

This clonotype was seen a handful of times. The gene calls are TRBV11-2 and TRBJ1-4; unclear D gene. The CDR3 sequence is 15 residues long. CDR1 and CDR2 (germline): SGHAT, FQNNGV. Trimming cost V 3 bases and J 4 bases, with 12 bases left between them. The CDR3 region is CASSLGSGYNEKLFF. CDR3 nucleotides: TGTGCCAGCAGCTTGGGTTCTGGGTATAATGAAAAACTGTTTTTT.

This clonotype was detected only a few times. This chain joins TRBV29-1 and TRBJ1-3, with 7 bases aligning to TRBD1. Germline values: CDR1 SQVTM, CDR2 ANQGSEA. Unmatched junction bases numbered 1, after V lost 6 bases and J lost 2 bases. This CDR3 region has 12 residues. DNA of the CDR3: TGCAGCGTCGGACAGGCTGGAAACACCATATATTTT. Its protein is CSVGQAGNTIYF.